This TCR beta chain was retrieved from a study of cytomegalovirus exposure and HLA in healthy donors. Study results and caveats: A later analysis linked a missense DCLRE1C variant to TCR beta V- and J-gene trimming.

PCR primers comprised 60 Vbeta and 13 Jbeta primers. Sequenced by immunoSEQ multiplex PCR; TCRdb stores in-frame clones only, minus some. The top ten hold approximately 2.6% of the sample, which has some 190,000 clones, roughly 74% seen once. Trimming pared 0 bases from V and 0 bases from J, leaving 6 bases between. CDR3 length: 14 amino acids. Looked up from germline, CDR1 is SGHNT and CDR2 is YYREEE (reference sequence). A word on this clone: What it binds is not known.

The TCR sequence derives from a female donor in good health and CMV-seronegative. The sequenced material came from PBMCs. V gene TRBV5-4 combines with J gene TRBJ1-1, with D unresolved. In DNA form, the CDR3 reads TGTGCCAGCAGCTTGGACCCAGTGAACACTGAAGCTTTCTTT. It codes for CASSLDPVNTEAFF.